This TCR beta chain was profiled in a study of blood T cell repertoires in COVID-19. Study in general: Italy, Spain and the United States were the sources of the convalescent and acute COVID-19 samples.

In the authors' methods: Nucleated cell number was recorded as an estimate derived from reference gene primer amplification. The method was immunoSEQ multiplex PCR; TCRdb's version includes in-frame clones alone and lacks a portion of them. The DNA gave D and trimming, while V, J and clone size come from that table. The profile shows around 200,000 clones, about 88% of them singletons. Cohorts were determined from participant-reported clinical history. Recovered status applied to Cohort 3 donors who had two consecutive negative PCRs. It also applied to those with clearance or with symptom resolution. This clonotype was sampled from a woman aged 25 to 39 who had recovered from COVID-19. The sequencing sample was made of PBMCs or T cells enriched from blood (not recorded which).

In nucleotides, the CDR3 is TGCGCCAGCAGCTCAATAGCGGGGGGAGGTTTAAATGAGCAGTTCTTC. It encodes CASSSIAGGGLNEQFF. The chain carries TRBV5-1 and TRBJ2-1; TRBD2 aligns across 10 bases. The V segment lost 3 bases and the J segment 7 bases; nucleotides outside the gene matches: 10. CDR1 SGHRS and CDR2 YFSETQ come from the germline V gene. The CDR3 contains 16 residues.